This TCR beta chain derives from a study of OX40 agonist ivuxolimab in advanced cancers. Study observations and caveats: The average count of expanded clones was higher among CD8+ T cells than among CD4+. Dosing at 0.1 to 3.0 mg/kg was accompanied by clonal expansion of CD4+ and CD8+ blood T cells by week 6.

Autoimmune disease history or systemic immunosuppression excluded patients. Regarding this clone: The antigen remains unidentified.

Here immunoSEQ multiplex PCR was the method, and the copy in TCRdb shows in-frame clones only, minus some. The data contain tens of thousands of clones, 82% of them singletons. The input for sequencing was CD4+ or CD8+ T cells sorted from blood, taken in a trial of the OX40 agonist ivuxolimab. The source is an adult with an advanced solid tumor such as melanoma, head and neck, liver or kidney cancer.

The CDR3 DNA is TGCGCCAGCATAGGGACAGGGAAGACCCAGTACTTC. As protein: CASIGTGKTQYF. V is TRBV10-1 and J is TRBJ2-5, with 9 nucleotides matching TRBD1. With V trimmed by 7 bases and J by 6 bases, 3 bases remained unmatched. The CDR3 totals 12 residues. Germline V gene sequence: CDR1 WNHNN, CDR2 SYGVQD (reference sequence).